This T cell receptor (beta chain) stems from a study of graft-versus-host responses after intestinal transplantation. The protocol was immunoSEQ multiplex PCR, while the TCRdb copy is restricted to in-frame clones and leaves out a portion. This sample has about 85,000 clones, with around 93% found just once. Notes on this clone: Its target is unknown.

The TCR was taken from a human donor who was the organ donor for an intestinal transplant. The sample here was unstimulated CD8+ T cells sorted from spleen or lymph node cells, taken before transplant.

CDR3 residues: CASSLWLGGEVGELFF. CDR3 nucleotide sequence: TGTGCCAGCAGCTTATGGCTAGGGGGCGAAGTCGGGGAGCTGTTTTTT. V and J are TRBV11-1 and TRBJ2-2; TRBD1 matches 7 bases. The CDR3 has 16 residues. V trimming: 2 bases; J trimming: 7 bases; junction bases outside the gene matches: 10. The germline V gene encodes CDR1 SGHAT and CDR2 FQDESV (reference sequence).